This entry features one T cell receptor beta chain sequence. Produced via immunoSEQ multiplex PCR; TCRdb's table is partial and in-frame only. The sample lists over 8,000 clones; approximately 71% were seen once. The data derive from a study of sequential checkpoint blockade in melanoma. The overall study: After both sequences, patients received maintenance nivolumab.

Noted treatment: randomized to nivolumab then ipilimumab (arm A) or the reverse (arm B). From thawed PBMCs, live CD3+CD8+ cells negative for CD19 and CD56 were sorted. CDR3 length: 16 residues. The germline V and J ends were trimmed by 0 bases and 1 base, with 11 bases remaining between them. CDR1 and CDR2 (germline): SGHRS, YFSETQ. The chain has TRBV5-1 and TRBJ2-1; TRBD2 might be the D (6 bases). Specimen: CD8+ T cells sorted from blood (inferred from file names), collected from a patient given nivolumab and ipilimumab in sequence. The sequence came from a human donor with melanoma. The CDR3 nucleotides read TGCGCCAGCAGCTTGGGTAGCGGAGGATCCTACAATGAGCAGTTCTTC. Translated, it gives CASSLGSGGSYNEQFF.